The 5 T cell receptor beta chains below come from one sample, sequenced in a study of T-cell reconstitution after alpha-beta-depleted transplantation in children. Molecular barcoding with unique molecular identifiers was used for the TCRbeta library. TCRdb itself ran the PCR reads through MiXCR, one entry per CDR3 protein. The sample shows over 200,000 distinct CDR3 sequences, roughly a tenth of them seen only once. The material sequenced was PBMCs from the stem cell graft donor, taken from the stem cell graft. These receptors all stem from a human donor who donated a stem cell graft to a child with acute lymphoblastic leukemia.

This clonotype was seen repeatedly, ten times or more. The chain couples TRBV5-4 to TRBJ1-1; maybe TRBD1 (5 bases). Germline V gives CDR1 SGHNT, CDR2 YYREEE (reference sequence). With 4 bases removed from V and 6 bases from J, the gap between germline ends came to 13 bases. This CDR3 spans 13 amino acids. CDR3 region: CASSPGMGAEAFF. Here the CDR3 DNA reads TGTGCCAGCAGCCCAGGCATGGGGGCTGAAGCTTTCTTT.

This clonotype was recorded at least ten times. The chain combines TRBV5-6 with TRBJ2-2; 8 positions agree with TRBD1. CDR1 is SGHDT, CDR2 YYEEEE, per germline. CDR3 length: 16 residues. V lost 2 bases and J lost 0; bases outside the gene matches: 3. Written as DNA, the CDR3 is TGTGCCAGCAGCTTAACGACAGGGGCGAACACCGGGGAGCTGTTTTTT. It codes for CASSLTTGANTGELFF.

The chain has TRBV6-1 and TRBJ1-6; TRBD1 is a possible D gene (5 bases). This CDR3 comprises 17 residues. V was cut by 4 bases and J by 9 bases, with 22 bases left in between. CDR1 is MNHNS, CDR2 SASEGT, per germline. Here the CDR3 DNA reads TGTGCCAGCAGTGGGGATTCCGGGACCTATTACGGTTCACCCCTCCACTTT. This codes for CASSGDSGTYYGSPLHF.

This clonotype came up a few times. V is TRBV24-1 and J is TRBJ2-5; TRBD1 matches at 9 bases. The CDR3 sequence is 18 residues long. Germline V CDR1 and CDR2: KGHDR, SFDVKD. V lost 2 bases to trimming and J lost 5 bases; unmatched junction nucleotides: 14. CDR3 DNA: TGTGCCACCAGTGATTCTACCCGGGACAGGGAGGTTAGCGAGACCCAGTACTTC. This translates into CATSDSTRDREVSETQYF.

The table lists this clonotype with many counts. CDR3 bases: TGTGCCAGCAGTCCCCGCGGGAACACCGGGGAGCTGTTTTTT. It encodes CASSPRGNTGELFF. The chain carries TRBV27 and TRBJ2-2; unclear D gene. V lost 5 bases to trimming and J lost 1 base, with 8 bases between them. CDR1 is MNHEY, CDR2 SMNVEV, per germline (reference sequence). This CDR3 is 14 amino acids long.